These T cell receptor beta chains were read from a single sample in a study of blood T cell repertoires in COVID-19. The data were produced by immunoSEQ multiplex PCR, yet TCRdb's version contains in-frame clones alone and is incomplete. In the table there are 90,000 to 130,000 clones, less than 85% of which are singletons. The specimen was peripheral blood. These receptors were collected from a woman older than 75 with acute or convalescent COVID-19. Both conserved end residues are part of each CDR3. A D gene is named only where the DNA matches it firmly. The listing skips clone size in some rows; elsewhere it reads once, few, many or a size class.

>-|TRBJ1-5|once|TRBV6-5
TGTGCCAGCGGAAACAGGGTGGGTCAGCCCCAGCATTTT
CASGNRVGQPQHF
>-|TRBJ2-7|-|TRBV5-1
TGCGCCAGCAGCTTAACAGGCCCGACCTACGAGCAGTACTTC
CASSLTGPTYEQYF
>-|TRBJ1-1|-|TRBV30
TGTGCCTGGAGTGTATTGGAGGGGCCGGAAGCTTTCTTT
CAWSVLEGPEAFF
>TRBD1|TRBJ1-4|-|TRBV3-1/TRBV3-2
TGTGCCAGCAGCCAAGGATCGGGACAGGGGCAAGAAAAACTGTTTTTT
CASSQGSGQGQEKLFF
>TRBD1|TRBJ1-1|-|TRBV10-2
TGCGCCAGCAGTGGGGACAGGGGGCTGGAAGCTTTCTTT
CASSGDRGLEAFF
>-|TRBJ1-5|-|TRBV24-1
TGTGCCACCAGTACAGGGAACAATCAGCCCCAGCATTTT
CATSTGNNQPQHF
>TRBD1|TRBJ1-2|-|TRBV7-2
TGTGCCAGCAGCTTAGGCACAGGGGCGAAGTATGGCTACACCTTC
CASSLGTGAKYGYTF
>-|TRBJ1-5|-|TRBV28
TGTGCCAGCAGTTTCGAAAAGGTGGGCTGGGCCCAGCATTTT
CASSFEKVGWAQHF
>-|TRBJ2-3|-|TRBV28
TGTGCCAGCAGTTTACCTAGCGGCACAGATACGCAGTATTTT
CASSLPSGTDTQYF
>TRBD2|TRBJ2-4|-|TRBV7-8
TGTGCCAGCAGCCTTAGCTTCACGATTTCGACTAGCAAGGGGACCAAAAACATTCAGTACTTC
CASSLSFTISTSKGTKNIQYF
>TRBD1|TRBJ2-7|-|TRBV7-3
TGTGCCAGCAGCCCATCGGGGACAGGGGCCTCCGAGCAGTACTTC
CASSPSGTGASEQYF
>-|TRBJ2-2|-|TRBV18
TGTGCCAGCTCACAACGGCCCCAGGGTAACACCGGGGAGCTGTTTTTT
CASSQRPQGNTGELFF
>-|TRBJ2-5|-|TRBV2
TGTGCCAGCAGTGATGTAACCCCCGGGGAGACCCAGTACTTC
CASSDVTPGETQYF
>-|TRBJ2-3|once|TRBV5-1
TGCGCCAGCAGCTTCGGAACAGGCTCCACAGATACGCAGTATTTT
CASSFGTGSTDTQYF
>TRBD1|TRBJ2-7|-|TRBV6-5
TGTGCCAGCAGGTACCAGACAGGGGACGAGCAGTACTTC
CASRYQTGDEQYF
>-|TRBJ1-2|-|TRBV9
TGTGCCAGCAGCGTAGATACAATGGGGGCCTATGGCTACACCTTC
CASSVDTMGAYGYTF
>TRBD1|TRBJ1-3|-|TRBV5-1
TGCGCCAGCAGCTTGGGACAGGGAATGGGAAACACCATATATTTT
CASSLGQGMGNTIYF
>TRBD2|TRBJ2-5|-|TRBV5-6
TGTGCCAGCAGCTTAACTAGCGGGATAAAGACCCAGTACTTC
CASSLTSGIKTQYF
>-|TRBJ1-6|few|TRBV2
TGTGCCAGCAGGGCGGGACTGGAGCCTAATTCACCCCTCCACTTT
CASRAGLEPNSPLHF
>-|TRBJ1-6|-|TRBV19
TGTGCCAGTAGTATGGGAGCTATCTATAATTCACCCCTCCACTTT
CASSMGAIYNSPLHF
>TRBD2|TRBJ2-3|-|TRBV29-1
TGCAGCGTTGATAGGGCTCAGGGTGGGAGGGCGCAGTATTTT
CSVDRAQGGRAQYF
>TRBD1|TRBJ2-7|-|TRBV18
TGTGCCAGCTCACGCGCCGGGACAGGGATCAACGAGCAGTACTTC
CASSRAGTGINEQYF
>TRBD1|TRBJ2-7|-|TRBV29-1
TGCAGCGTGACGGGACAGGGATCCTACGAGCAGTACTTC
CSVTGQGSYEQYF
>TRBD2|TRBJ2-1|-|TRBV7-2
TGTGCCAGCAGCTTGTCAGGGACTAGCGGGGTCAATGAGCAGTTCTTC
CASSLSGTSGVNEQFF
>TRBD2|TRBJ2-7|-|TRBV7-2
TGTGCCAGCAGCTTACTGAGCGGGAGCTCCTACGAGCAGTACTTC
CASSLLSGSSYEQYF
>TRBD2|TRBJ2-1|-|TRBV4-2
TGTGCCAGCAGCCAGCCGGGACTAGCGGGAAAAATCTCCTACAATGAGCAGTTCTTC
CASSQPGLAGKISYNEQFF
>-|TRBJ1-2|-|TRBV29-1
TGCAGCGTTGGACTTGCGTTAGGCGTGGCCAGGGATTATGGCTACACCTTC
CSVGLALGVARDYGYTF
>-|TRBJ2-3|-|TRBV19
TGTGCCAGTAGGGACATCGGCGGAGATACGCAGTATTTT
CASRDIGGDTQYF
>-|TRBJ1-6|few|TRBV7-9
TGTGCCAGCAACCCTTCAGGAGGTGGTTCACCCCTCCACTTT
CASNPSGGGSPLHF
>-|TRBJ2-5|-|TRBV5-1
TGCGCCAGCAGCTCGCCCTCCACGGGTGAGACCCAGTACTTC
CASSSPSTGETQYF
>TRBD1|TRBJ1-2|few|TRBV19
TGTGCCAGTAGGGGACAGGGGGCGTATGGCTACACCTTC
CASRGQGAYGYTF
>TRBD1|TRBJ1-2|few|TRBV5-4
TGTGCCAGCAGCTTGGGACAGGGGGGGATCTATGGCTACACCTTC
CASSLGQGGIYGYTF
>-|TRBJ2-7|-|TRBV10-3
TGTGCCATCAGCGCAGGGTTTTCGTACGAGCAGTACTTC
CAISAGFSYEQYF
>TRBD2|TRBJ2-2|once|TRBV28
TGTGCCAGCACCCCCTTTCGGACTAGCGGGAGGGAAGCCGGGGAGCTGTTTTTT
CASTPFRTSGREAGELFF
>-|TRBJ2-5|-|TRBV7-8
TGTGCCAGCAGTCGAGTGTGGGACTTACAAGAGACCCAGTACTTC
CASSRVWDLQETQYF
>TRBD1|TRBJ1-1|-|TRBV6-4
TGTGCCAGCAGTGACCAAAGGGACAGTCAGACTGAAGCTTTCTTT
CASSDQRDSQTEAFF
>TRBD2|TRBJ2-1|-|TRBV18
TGTGCCAGCTCACCACAAGGACTAGCGGGGGGCCCTACCTACAATGAGCAGTTCTTC
CASSPQGLAGGPTYNEQFF
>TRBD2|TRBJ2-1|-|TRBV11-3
TGTGCCAGCAGCTCCGTAGCGGGAGATGATGAGCAGTTCTTC
CASSSVAGDDEQFF
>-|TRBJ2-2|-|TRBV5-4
TGTGCCAGCACGGAGGGGGCAGGGAACACCGGGGAGCTGTTTTTT
CASTEGAGNTGELFF
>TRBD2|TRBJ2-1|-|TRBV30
TGTGCCTGGATGTATAGCGGGAGTAAACGGTCCTACAATGAGCAGTTCTTC
CAWMYSGSKRSYNEQFF
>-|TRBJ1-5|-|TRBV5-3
TGTGCCAGAAGCCAGGATCGGACAGACTATCAGCCCCAGCATTTT
CARSQDRTDYQPQHF
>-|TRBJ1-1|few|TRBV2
TGTGCCAGCAGGATACAGGGTGAGGGTACTGAAGCTTTCTTT
CASRIQGEGTEAFF